The next 24 T cell receptor beta chains were all read from a single sample in a study of blood T cell repertoires in COVID-19. Only in-frame clones appear in the TCRdb table, and some are missing; sequencing was by immunoSEQ multiplex PCR. The repertoire has 330,000 or so clones, almost 90% of them found once; the top ten carry around 0.92%. Sequenced material: PBMCs or T cells enriched from blood (not recorded which). These receptors originate from a woman aged 25 to 39 who had been exposed to COVID-19.

The V gene is TRBV9, the J gene TRBJ2-3; no clear D gene. The ends were cut back, 0 bases at V and 4 bases at J, with 6 bases in the middle. CDR3 length: 13 amino acids. CDR1 is SGDLS, CDR2 YYNGEE, per germline. CDR3 nucleotides: TGTGCCAGCAGCGTAGACAGACCAGATACGCAGTATTTT. Protein sequence: CASSVDRPDTQYF.

The chain carries TRBV29-1 and TRBJ2-7, with 8 bases fitting TRBD2. V trimming: 7 bases; J trimming: 12 bases; junction bases outside the gene matches: 11. The CDR3 sequence is 11 residues long. Germline V lookup: CDR1 SQVTM, CDR2 ANQGSEA. The CDR3 loop is CSAGGAGAAYF. Here the CDR3 DNA reads TGCAGCGCCGGGGGGGCTGGGGCGGCGTACTTC.

The chain links TRBV21-1 to TRBJ2-2; the table's D gene call, TRBD2, was not cross checked with the DNA. TRBV21-1 is given as a pseudogene. CDR3 length equals 15 residues. CDR3 in DNA: TGTGCCGGTTGGACTAGCGGCGCGAACACCGGGGAGCTGTTTTTT. Protein product: CAGWTSGANTGELFF.

This clone was counted a single time. The chain couples TRBV3-1 (or the pseudogene TRBV3-2) to TRBJ2-1; D uncertain. Germline CDR1 and CDR2: LGHDT and YNNKEL (reference sequence). The ends were cut back, 1 base at V and 5 bases at J, with 12 bases in the middle. This CDR3 has 15 amino acids. The DNA for the CDR3 is TGTGCCAGCAGCCAAGGGCGGCCCTCGAACAATGAGCAGTTCTTC. Protein product: CASSQGRPSNNEQFF.

This clone occurred a few times. Other DNA sequences within the sample encode an identical CDR3. The J gene is TRBJ2-2, the V gene TRBV7-3; tentatively, D is TRBD2 (6 bases). Germline-derived CDR1 and CDR2 are SGHTA and FQGTGA. CDR3 length: 15 amino acids. Trimming shortened V by 0 bases and J by 1 base, and 6 bases separated the two germline ends. CDR3 DNA sequence: TGTGCCAGCAGCTTAACTAGCGGGAACACCGGGGAGCTGTTTTTT. This codes for CASSLTSGNTGELFF.

The V call is TRBV18, the J call TRBJ2-7, with 8 bases fitting TRBD2. J was trimmed by 5 bases and V by 5 bases; bases with no gene match: 11. The CDR3 is made up of 15 amino acids. Per germline, CDR1 KGHSH and CDR2 LQKENI. CDR3 sequence (DNA): TGTGCCAGCTCATTGGGACTAGTCGGGGTCCACGAGCAGTACTTC. It is translated as CASSLGLVGVHEQYF.

V is TRBV7-6 and J is TRBJ1-6, with TRBD1 identical over 9 bases. Germline V gene sequence: CDR1 SGHVS, CDR2 FNYEAQ. This CDR3 has 17 amino acids. The V and J ends lost 5 bases and 7 bases, in that order; junction bases with no gene match: 12. CDR3 in amino acids: CASSPGQGPRLNSPLHF. The CDR3 region has the DNA TGTGCCAGCAGCCCCGGACAGGGGCCGCGGCTGAATTCACCCCTCCACTTT.

The rearrangement links TRBV28 to TRBJ2-2; TRBD1 matches at 11 bases. CDR3 length: 16 residues. The V segment lost 4 bases and the J segment 6 bases; nucleotides outside the gene matches: 7. Germline CDR1 MDHEN, CDR2 SYDVKM. This CDR3 is CASSSGGQGVAGELFF. CDR3 nucleotides: TGTGCCAGCAGTTCAGGGGGACAGGGGGTAGCCGGGGAGCTGTTTTTT.

The chain links TRBV18 to TRBJ1-5; no clear D gene. Germline CDR1 reads KGHSH; CDR2 reads LQKENI. The CDR3 runs to 15 residues. V was trimmed by 2 bases and J by 5 bases, leaving 13 bases between them. CDR3 in DNA: TGTGCCAGCTCACCAGTCCGGCAGGCTGATCAGCCCCAGCATTTT. It specifies CASSPVRQADQPQHF.

The chain has TRBV6-6 and TRBJ2-3; 9 bases fit TRBD2. This CDR3 contains 16 residues. Germline CDR1 reads MNHNY; CDR2 reads SVGAGI (reference sequence). The ends lost 5 bases at V and 2 bases at J; junction bases unmatched: 8. The CDR3 reads CASSRLAEPFTDTQYF. The CDR3 DNA reads TGTGCCAGCAGTCGACTAGCGGAACCCTTCACAGATACGCAGTATTTT.

The chain has TRBV11-3 and TRBJ1-6; D not certain. V lost 1 base, J lost 10 bases, and 11 bases lay in between. Looked up from germline, CDR1 is SGHNT and CDR2 is YENEEA. The CDR3 consists of 14 residues. CDR3 region: CASSLGSVQSPLHF. The CDR3 nucleotides are TGTGCCAGCAGCTTAGGGTCTGTACAGTCACCCCTCCACTTT. The whole variable domain, remainder taken from reference TRBV11-3 and TRBJ1-6, is EAGVVQSPRYKIIEKKQPVAFWCNPISGHNTLYWYLQNLGQGPELLIRYENEEAVDDSQLPKDRFSAERLKGVDSTLKIQPAELGDSAVYLCASSLGSVQSPLHFGNGTRLTVT.

This rearrangement joins TRBV14 to TRBJ1-2, with a possible D match to TRBD1 (5 bases). The germline V and J ends were trimmed by 4 bases and 8 bases, with 20 bases remaining between them. The CDR3 extends over 15 amino acids. From germline, CDR1 is SGHDN and CDR2 FVKESK. The CDR3 DNA sequence: TGTGCCAGCAGCCGGGGACTCGGGGCAGGGAGCGGCTACACCTTC. Translating gives CASSRGLGAGSGYTF. Based on the CDR3 plus reference TRBV14 and TRBJ1-2, the full variable domain is EAGVTQFPSHSVIEKGQTVTLRCDPISGHDNLYWYRRVMGKEIKFLLHFVKESKQDESGMPNNRFLAERTGGTYSTLKVQPAELEDSGVYFCASSRGLGAGSGYTFGSGTRLTVV.

In its sample, this clone was seen once. The chain recombines TRBV10-2 with TRBJ2-3; D may be TRBD1 (5 bases). From germline, CDR1 is WSHSY and CDR2 SAAADI. There are 14 residues in the CDR3. V was trimmed by 0 bases and J by 8 bases, leaving 12 bases between them. The CDR3 nucleotides are TGCGCCAGCAGTGAGTCTGGGGCGGACGGTACGCAGTATTTT. It encodes CASSESGADGTQYF.

The chain carries TRBV6-5 and TRBJ2-5, with unresolved D. The CDR3 is made up of 15 amino acids. V shed 2 bases and J shed 5 bases, with 15 bases lying between them. Per the germline V gene, CDR1 is MNHEY and CDR2 is SVGAGI. As DNA, the CDR3 is TGTGCCAGCAGTTACCTGTCCGGGTCGCTCGAGACCCAGTACTTC. Protein: CASSYLSGSLETQYF.

This clone has a handful of counts. The chain carries TRBV11-2 and TRBJ2-7; D uncertain. The CDR3 has 13 amino acids. Germline loops: CDR1 SGHAT, CDR2 FQNNGV. Trimming took 1 base from V and 7 from J, leaving 11 bases between them. The CDR3 region has the DNA TGTGCCAGCAGCTTAGGGTCCCCAGAAGAGCAGTACTTC. Translated, it gives CASSLGSPEEQYF.

This clone was seen only a few times. V usage is TRBV11-2 and J usage is TRBJ2-7; 7 bases map to TRBD1. This CDR3 has 14 amino acids. V shed 5 bases and J 2 bases; nucleotides not matched to a gene: 6. Germline CDR1 reads SGHAT; CDR2 reads FQNNGV. CDR3 loop: CASSHGDSTYEQYF. The CDR3 DNA is TGTGCCAGCAGCCATGGGGACAGTACCTACGAGCAGTACTTC.

J is TRBJ2-7 and V is TRBV14, with TRBD2 matching 11 bases. CDR1 and CDR2 from the germline V gene are SGHDN and FVKESK. There are 16 residues in the CDR3. V shed 1 base, J shed 2 bases, and the junction held 4 bases outside the gene matches. DNA for the CDR3: TGTGCCAGCAGCCAAGTCCCGGGACTAGCGGCCTACGAGCAGTACTTC. Translating gives CASSQVPGLAAYEQYF.

A few counts support this clone. The chain recombines TRBV6-5 with TRBJ2-6; D gene ambiguous. V was shortened by 7 bases and J by 4 bases, with 11 bases between the two germline ends. Germline V gives CDR1 MNHEY, CDR2 SVGAGI. The CDR3 extends over 14 amino acids. For the CDR3, the DNA is TGTGCCAGCACCACGGTGTCGGGGGCCAACGTCCTGACTTTC. This sequence encodes CASTTVSGANVLTF.

The chain uses TRBV29-1 and TRBJ2-1; weak D call: TRBD1 (5 bases). Germline lookup yields CDR1 SQVTM and CDR2 ANQGSEA. The CDR3 runs to 15 residues. Trimming took off 3 bases at V and 4 bases at J, with 16 bases between the two ends. The CDR3 DNA reads as TGCAGCGTTGAGGGATCCGACAGAAATTACAATGAGCAGTTCTTC. Its protein is CSVEGSDRNYNEQFF.

The chain joins TRBV6-1 to TRBJ2-7; TRBD2 matches at 11 bases. The germline gives CDR1 MNHNS, CDR2 SASEGT. CDR3 length: 15 amino acids. V trimming: 4 bases; J trimming: 0 bases; junction bases outside the gene matches: 2. DNA for the CDR3: TGTGCCAGCAGTGCGGGACTAGCGGCCTCCTACGAGCAGTACTTC. It encodes CASSAGLAASYEQYF.

The chain combines TRBV19 with TRBJ1-2; 8 nucleotides match TRBD1. Germline CDR1 reads LNHDA; CDR2 reads SQIVND (reference sequence). The CDR3 loop spans 13 amino acids. Trimming removed 7 bases from V and 4 bases from J; junction bases left unmatched: 5. The CDR3 sequence is CASTAGGLYGYTF. The CDR3 DNA sequence: TGTGCCAGTACGGCAGGGGGCCTCTATGGCTACACCTTC.

The rearrangement links TRBV27 to TRBJ2-1; 7 nucleotides align to TRBD1. V was pared by 3 bases and J by 8 bases, with 7 bases of the junction left unmatched. CDR3 size: 14 residues. CDR1 and CDR2 (germline): MNHEY, SMNVEV (reference sequence). CDR3: CASSLGRGSDEQFF. The CDR3, as DNA: TGTGCCAGCAGTTTGGGCAGGGGGTCGGATGAGCAGTTCTTC.

The chain couples TRBV28 to TRBJ1-1, with D unclear. CDR3 size: 14 residues. V dropped 5 bases and J dropped 0 bases, with 10 bases sitting between them. CDR1 and CDR2 from the germline V gene are MDHEN and SYDVKM. As DNA, the CDR3 is TGTGCCAGCAGTCCACACAGTATGAACACTGAAGCTTTCTTT. The encoded protein is CASSPHSMNTEAFF.

The chain couples TRBV6-2 or TRBV6-3 to TRBJ1-2; the D is unclear. Per the germline V gene, CDR1 is MNHEY and CDR2 is SVGEGT. V shed 2 bases and J shed 2 bases, with 12 bases lying between them. CDR3 size: 15 residues. The CDR3 is CASSYPGRSNYGYTF. For the CDR3, the DNA is TGTGCCAGCAGTTACCCTGGCAGATCCAACTATGGCTACACCTTC.